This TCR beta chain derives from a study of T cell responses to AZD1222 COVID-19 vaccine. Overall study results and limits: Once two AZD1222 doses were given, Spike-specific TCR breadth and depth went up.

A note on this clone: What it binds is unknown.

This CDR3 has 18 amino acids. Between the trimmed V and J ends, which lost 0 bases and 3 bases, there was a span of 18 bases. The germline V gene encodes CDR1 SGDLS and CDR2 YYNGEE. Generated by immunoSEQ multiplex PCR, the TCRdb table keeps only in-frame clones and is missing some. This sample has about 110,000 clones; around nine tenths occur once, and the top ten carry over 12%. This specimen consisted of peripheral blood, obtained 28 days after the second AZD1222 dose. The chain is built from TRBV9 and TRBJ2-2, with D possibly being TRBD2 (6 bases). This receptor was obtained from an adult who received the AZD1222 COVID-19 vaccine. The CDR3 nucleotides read TGTGCCAGCAGCGTAGGGAGGGATGAGGCGGGTGACACCGGGGAGCTGTTTTTT. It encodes CASSVGRDEAGDTGELFF.